These 29 T cell receptor beta chains originate from one sample sequenced in a study of monozygotic twins with inflammatory bowel disease. One entry per CDR3 protein, without DNA, is what TCRdb gives after re-calling the 5' RACE reads. Here the sample table reports around 450,000 distinct CDR3 sequences. The sequenced material came from blood. These receptors all come from a human donor with ulcerative colitis or Crohn's disease, or a healthy co-twin of an affected twin (not recorded which).

This sequence joins TRBV2 and TRBJ1-6; TCRdb's assignment of TRBD1 cannot be checked, as there is no DNA. Germline V CDR1 and CDR2: SNHLY, FYNNEI. The CDR3 loop spans 17 amino acids. The CDR3: CASSDPGRGLMNSPLHF.

The J gene is TRBJ1-1, the V gene TRBV30. The CDR3 has 13 amino acids. Germline loops: CDR1 GTSNPN, CDR2 SVGIG (reference sequence). The CDR3 loop reads CAWTRVMNTEAFF.

The chain joins TRBV6-5 to TRBJ2-3; TCRdb's assignment of TRBD2 cannot be checked, as there is no DNA. Germline CDR1 and CDR2: MNHEY and SVGAGI. This CDR3 spans 18 amino acids. The CDR3 protein is CASSYSVSHGGRADTQYF.

The chain carries TRBV28 and TRBJ1-1. CDR1 and CDR2 from the germline V gene are MDHEN and SYDVKM. The CDR3 has 12 residues. This chain's CDR3 is CASSLGGVGAFF.

CDR3: CASSQGSAQLRGYTF. The chain uses TRBV3-1 and TRBJ1-2. The CDR3 spans 15 residues. Germline V gene sequence: CDR1 LGHDT, CDR2 YNNKEL (reference sequence).

CDR3 amino acids: CASQTGGTGELFF. The rearrangement joins TRBV6-6 to TRBJ2-2; TCRdb returns TRBD1, unconfirmable since there is no DNA. In germline, CDR1 is MNHNY, CDR2 SVGAGI (reference sequence). CDR3 length: 13 amino acids.

The J gene is TRBJ2-2, the V gene TRBV6-5; TCRdb's D call of TRBD2 is untestable without DNA. This CDR3 contains 14 residues. Germline assignment: CDR1 MNHEY and CDR2 SVGAGI. The CDR3 sequence: CASSYRDGSRELFF.

This chain connects TRBV3-1 to TRBJ2-7; TCRdb returns TRBD1, unconfirmable since there is no DNA. This CDR3 spans 13 amino acids. Germline V CDR1 and CDR2: LGHDT, YNNKEL (reference sequence). The CDR3 region is CASSDRGSDEQYF.

The V call is TRBV6-2 or TRBV6-3, the J call TRBJ2-3. In germline, CDR1 is MNHEY, CDR2 SVGEGT. This CDR3 is 14 amino acids long. The CDR3 protein is CASSYTLVTDTQYF.

The chain carries TRBV5-1 and TRBJ1-3; the D call from TCRdb, TRBD1, cannot be confirmed without DNA. CDR1 and CDR2 from the germline V gene are SGHRS and YFSETQ. The CDR3 extends over 15 amino acids. The CDR3 sequence: CASSSTGTSGNTIYF.

The chain joins TRBV7-9 to TRBJ2-6; TCRdb picks TRBD1, but there is no DNA to check that call. The CDR3 length is 16 residues. The V gene's germline CDR1 is SEHNR and CDR2 FQNEAQ (reference sequence). This CDR3 is CASSPGMKSGANVLTF.

The rearrangement joins TRBV20-1 to TRBJ1-4; there is no DNA to check the TCRdb D call of TRBD1. Germline values: CDR1 DFQATT, CDR2 SNEGSKA (reference sequence). CDR3 length equals 13 residues. The CDR3 spells CSARWGSNEKLFF.

This chain links TRBV28 with TRBJ2-2. CDR1 MDHEN and CDR2 SYDVKM come from the germline V gene. This CDR3 region has 15 residues. This chain's CDR3 is CAHLGNRPNTGELFF. The variable domain in full, completed from reference TRBV28 and TRBJ2-2, reads DVKVTQSSRYLVKRTGEKVFLECVQDMDHENMFWYRQDPGLGLRLIYFSYDVKMKEKGDIPEGYSVSREKKERFSLILESASTNQTSMYLCAHLGNRPNTGELFFGEGSRLTVL.

The rearrangement uses TRBV7-2 and TRBJ2-4; TCRdb's D call of TRBD1 is untestable without DNA. Germline V lookup: CDR1 SGHTA, CDR2 FQGNSA. The CDR3 loop spans 13 amino acids. The CDR3 region is CASSLADRVIQYF.

The chain combines TRBV5-1 with TRBJ2-5; the D gene TCRdb calls, TRBD2, cannot be checked with no DNA. CDR3 size: 15 residues. The germline V gene encodes CDR1 SGHRS and CDR2 YFSETQ. CDR3 loop: CASSWSNEEGETQYF.

The chain combines TRBV7-2 with TRBJ1-6. Germline V gene lookup returns CDR1 SGHTA and CDR2 FQGNSA. The CDR3 spans 13 residues. Here the CDR3 reads CASSSRRDSPLHF.

CDR3 residues: CASISLFKEQYF. The chain couples TRBV27 to TRBJ2-7. This CDR3 is 12 amino acids long. Looked up from germline, CDR1 is MNHEY and CDR2 is SMNVEV (reference sequence).

This chain joins TRBV10-3 and TRBJ1-2; TCRdb calls TRBD1, which cannot be checked without DNA. This CDR3 is built from 15 residues. Germline lookup yields CDR1 ENHRY and CDR2 SYGVKD. CDR3: CAISEGTLDGYGYTF.

The gene calls are TRBV29-1 and TRBJ2-2; TCRdb lists TRBD1, though no DNA is available to test this call. Per germline, CDR1 SQVTM and CDR2 ANQGSEA. This CDR3 is built from 17 residues. The CDR3 here is CSVGRPTGGRGTGELFF.

The V call is TRBV6-5, the J call TRBJ2-3; TCRdb returns TRBD2, unconfirmable since there is no DNA. Germline CDR1 MNHEY, CDR2 SVGAGI. The CDR3 sequence is 17 residues long. CDR3 residues: CASSYVFGEGPTDTQYF.

The V gene is TRBV19, the J gene TRBJ1-5; TCRdb's assignment of TRBD1 cannot be checked, as there is no DNA. This CDR3 region has 15 residues. In germline, CDR1 is LNHDA, CDR2 SQIVND (reference sequence). The CDR3 sequence: CASSMYGTGNQPQHF.

The genes are TRBV5-6 and TRBJ2-7; the TRBD2 assignment by TCRdb is unverifiable without DNA. Looked up from germline, CDR1 is SGHDT and CDR2 is YYEEEE. The CDR3 consists of 15 residues. This CDR3 reads CASSLVSDRFERQYF. The variable domain in full, completed from reference TRBV5-6 and TRBJ2-7, reads DAGVTQSPTHLIKTRGQQVTLRCSPKSGHDTVSWYQQALGQGPQFIFQYYEEEERQRGNFPDRFSGHQFPNYSSELNVNALLLGDSALYLCASSLVSDRFERQYFGPGTRLTVT.

This chain joins TRBV19 and TRBJ1-1. The germline V gene encodes CDR1 LNHDA and CDR2 SQIVND (reference sequence). The CDR3 has 16 residues. CDR3 residues: CASSIPQNPKNTEAFF.

V gene TRBV6-2 or TRBV6-3 combines with J gene TRBJ2-7; TCRdb reports TRBD1, a call that lacks DNA to check it against. The CDR3 covers 16 residues. Germline CDR1 reads MNHEY; CDR2 reads SVGEGT. CDR3 sequence: CASSYGGETYSYEQYF.

The chain employs TRBV5-8 and TRBJ2-3. Germline CDR1 is SGHTS and CDR2 is YDEGEE. CDR3 length: 14 amino acids. CDR3 region: CASSWATGTDTQYF. Filled out from reference TRBV5-8 and TRBJ2-3, the complete variable domain reads EAGVTQSPTHLIKTRGQQATLRCSPISGHTSVYWYQQALGLGLQFLLWYDEGEERNRGNFPPRFSGRQFPNYSSELNVNALELEDSALYLCASSWATGTDTQYFGPGTRLTVL.

The chain uses TRBV6-1 and TRBJ1-2. The germline V gene has CDR1 MNHNS and CDR2 SASEGT. This CDR3 spans 14 amino acids. The CDR3 is CASSRQGEGTGYTF.

This chain uses TRBV7-8 with TRBJ2-7; TCRdb outputs TRBD1, but without DNA this stays unchecked. This CDR3 contains 16 residues. The germline V gene has CDR1 SGHVS and CDR2 FQNEAQ. CDR3 protein: CASSLVSGQGNYEQYF.

The rearrangement links TRBV29-1 to TRBJ2-3; TCRdb gives TRBD1 as the D gene, but with no DNA this cannot be confirmed. Germline CDR1 reads SQVTM; CDR2 reads ANQGSEA. The CDR3 loop spans 14 amino acids. CDR3 region: CSVVGGTGTDTQYF.

This chain uses TRBV20-1 with TRBJ1-5. Germline loops: CDR1 DFQATT, CDR2 SNEGSKA (reference sequence). The CDR3 has 14 amino acids. CDR3 in amino acids: CSATDGGGNQPQHF.